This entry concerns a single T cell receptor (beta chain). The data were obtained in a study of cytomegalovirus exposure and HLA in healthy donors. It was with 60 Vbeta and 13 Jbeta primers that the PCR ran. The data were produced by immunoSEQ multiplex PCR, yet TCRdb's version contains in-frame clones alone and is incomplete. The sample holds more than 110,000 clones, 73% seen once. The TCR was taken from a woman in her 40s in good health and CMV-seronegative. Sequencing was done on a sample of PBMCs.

Here the CDR3 DNA reads TGTGCCAGCAGCTCTTTCATTTCGCAGGGGGCAGGAACTGAAGCTTTCTTT. Residues: CASSSFISQGAGTEAFF. The chain employs TRBV5-4 and TRBJ1-1; 8 bases agree with TRBD1. This CDR3 comprises 17 residues. V shed 3 bases, J shed 5 bases, and the junction held 15 bases outside the gene matches. Germline CDR1 SGHNT, CDR2 YYREEE (reference sequence).